The source of this T cell receptor beta chain is a study of cytomegalovirus exposure and HLA in healthy donors (dated by TCRdb to about 2017). Background on the whole study: An earlier analysis of more than 550 of the donors reported about 300 Gb of sequence data and 100 million to 120 million unique TCR beta sequences obtained from 180 million or so T cells. Donor age, sex, ethnicity and CMV serostatus were compiled together with the repertoire data. A later analysis re-examined previously published TCR beta repertoires from several hundred donors and added high-resolution HLA genotyping to investigate patterns of TCR occurrence. In addition to the first cohort of around 670 subjects, a separate validation cohort of approximately 130 different subjects was used. To decide whether each TCR beta V gene segment behaved as functional or pseudogenic, an earlier analysis of some 570 of the donors relied on high-throughput TCR beta sequencing. The study aimed to test whether cataloging public T cell receptors could reveal signatures of past pathogen exposure. The later analysis used no new phenotypic data to find candidate immune exposures, relying instead on TCR beta sequences and their occurrence across donors. Typing coverage varied by locus: roughly 629-640 donors for A, B, C, DRB1 and DQB1; roughly 520 for DQA1; approximately 570 for DPA1; fewer than 480 for DPB1. Every discovery cohort repertoire had been produced on one sequencing platform. Of the approximately 400 genotyped donors, 65% to 90% fell in the genetic ancestry cluster associated with self-reported Caucasian donors. High-throughput TCR immunosequencing, statistical association of individual TCRs with disease status, and machine learning were combined to predict cytomegalovirus infection status. Among under 450 genotyped donors of the cohort, an average of around 240,000 unique TCR beta nucleotide sequences were sequenced per donor, roughly 20% of them non-productive. HLA typing covered class I and class II loci at four-digit resolution. Several DR-DQ haplotypes were treated as single units for association and clustering because of strong linkage in the cohort. The T cell repertoires of several hundred subjects were profiled by immunosequencing and related to cytomegalovirus serostatus. Genome-wide SNP genotypes for about 60% of the roughly 700 donors were used in a later genetic analysis, which treated that subset as a discovery cohort. Approximately 310 gigabases of sequencing data and 91 million or so unique TCR sequences made up an early release that covered fewer than 650 HLA-typed donors.

Library method: the immunoSEQ multiplex PCR assay. A mixture of 60 forward primers for TCR Vbeta segments and 13 reverse primers for TCR Jbeta segments was used in the multiplex PCR. The CDR3 region of rearranged TCR beta genes was amplified from genomic DNA by a multiplex PCR assay. Amplified TCR beta libraries were sequenced as 87-base-pair reads on the Illumina HiSeq System. Per the source publication's procedure: A later analysis counted about 82 million unique TCR beta chains across the 650 to 800 repertoires, and roughly 10 million of these chains were shared by at least two donors. Raw reads were error-corrected and collapsed into unique sequences with a nearest-neighbor algorithm that merged closely related sequences to remove PCR and sequencing errors. To assign V, D and J gene segments, CDR3 sequences were aligned to IMGT reference sequences. For a sequence to be retained, a match of at least six nucleotides was required to both a V gene segment and a J gene segment. Rearrangements were called productive when the CDR3 lacked stop codons and stayed in frame with V and J; all others were non-productive. Following IMGT convention, CDR3 was defined as the stretch from the second conserved V-encoded cysteine up to the conserved J-encoded phenylalanine. The earlier analysis of 500 to 750 of the donors excluded any sequence lacking an unambiguous match to a single V gene segment. An earlier analysis of several hundred of the donors called V segments functional above 56.7% productive rearrangements and segregating when the between-donor standard deviation exceeded 5%. To diagnose cytomegalovirus status from the catalog of TCR beta chain sequences, a statistical classification framework was built. In a later analysis, V and J genes were assigned by comparing TCR nucleotide sequences against IMGT/GENE-DB human TR gene sequences. A later analysis assigned CDR3 sequences and most-parsimonious VDJ recombination scenarios with the TCRdist pipeline. In a later analysis, every TCR beta chain was defined by the combination of its CDR3 amino acid sequence and its V-gene family, and reads without a unique V-gene family were dropped. To address suspected cross-contamination and a sequencing artifact, a later analysis removed a few hundred highly shared, low-generation-probability nucleotide sequences. A later analysis calculated a clonal expansion index for each public chain from normalized within-repertoire ranks of inferred template counts. Generation probabilities in a later analysis came from a VDJ recombination model fitted to out-of-frame rearrangements, and those results were checked against IGoR. Hypergeometric tests were used in a later analysis to score TCR-TCR, TCR-HLA and TCR-CMV co-occurrence, with a repertoire-size bias correction applied to the TCR pairs. In a later analysis, false discovery rates were estimated by permuting HLA or CMV assignments 20 times. In a later analysis, co-occurring TCRs were grouped using DBSCAN, and TCRdist sequence similarity was added for clustering within HLA-allele-positive subsets. For co-occurrence clustering, repertoires with fewer than 30,000 or more than 120,000 public chains were excluded, along with about five repertoires with anomalous nucleotide sharing. TCRdb stores this immuneACCESS table with in-frame sequences only. Part of the clones is absent; in the studies checked, under half of the shortfall reflects unresolved V genes, and no reason is known for the rest. For V, J and clone size, that table is used; D and trimming come from the DNA. The sample table contains about 160,000 clones; only one count was recorded for over 60% of them. The top ten hold approximately 2.8% of the sample.

Turning to this clone: It has no known antigen specificity. Per-base qualities were not stored, and no clone one base away is much larger.

General findings and caveats noted by the study authors: Immune exposure information for the cohort was limited to CMV serostatus. At a false discovery rate of 0.05, a later analysis linked some 17,000 TCR beta sequences to specific HLA alleles. Strong co-occurrence of HLA alleles, especially DR and DQ, made assigning TCR associations to individual alleles difficult. This cohort had only TCR beta chains sequenced, and the lack of alpha or paired-chain data limited which features could be detected. In a later analysis, HLA-associated TCR beta chains were found to be more clonally expanded and to have lower generation probabilities than equally common non-associated chains. According to a later genetic analysis, donors in an Asian-associated ancestry cluster had fewer N-insertions in productive TCRs than the roughly 670-donor mean. According to a later analysis, most CMV-associated TCR beta chains appeared to be HLA-restricted, and the HLA associations seemed to be driven largely by CMV exposure. Because counts were too low, about 15 rarely observed V segments, including chromosome 9 orphons, were left out of the earlier analysis of about 620 of the donors. A few of the identified cytomegalovirus-associated TCR beta chains were confirmed in vitro to be specific for cytomegalovirus antigens. In an earlier analysis of more than 450 of the donors, most TCR beta V segments were observed in productive rearrangements about 87% or about 30% of the time, broadly matching IMGT annotations. Because some donors lacked HLA typing at each locus, the association tests relied only on the typed subset. The sequencing pipeline was judged likely to have produced a cluster of highly shared sequence variants as a technical artifact. The authors suggested that the approach could potentially be generalized to other disease states and immunological phenotypes. In a later genetic analysis, a missense DCLRE1C variant was associated with V-gene and J-gene trimming of TCR beta chains, and the association was replicated in an independent cohort. In a later analysis, TCR association rates were found to vary across HLA loci, with the most associated TCRs seen for DRB1 alleles and the fewest for HLA-C alleles. A later analysis reported that several top co-occurrence clusters appeared linked to parvovirus B19, influenza, CMV and Epstein-Barr virus. Linkage disequilibrium might explain the correlated functional status among segregating V segments, but an unknown experimental factor could not be excluded. The study listed over 150 TCR beta chains as associated with cytomegalovirus. Cytomegalovirus status was reported to be diagnosed by the classifier with high specificity and sensitivity in both the original and validation cohorts. Most TCR sequences were seen in very few donors, while some public TCRs were found in many individuals. The presence/absence analyses assumed that sequencing depth was roughly uniform across donors, and that assumption may not be true. A further reported finding was that TCR beta sequences accurately predicted the HLA-A and HLA-B alleles for most subjects in the first cohort.

The cohort consisted of 666 healthy bone marrow donors. All cohort members were sampled while nominally healthy, although unrecorded immune exposures were likely present. The donor tested CMV seronegative, placing the donor among the approximately 400 seronegative members of the cohort. A peripheral blood sample was provided by each donor, and peripheral blood mononuclear cells were used for TCR beta sequencing. Genomic DNA was extracted from the blood cell samples with the Qiagen DNeasy Blood Extraction Kit. This receptor was identified in a woman aged 25 to 39 in good health and CMV-seronegative. Specimen: PBMCs.

The nucleotide sequence is TGCGCCAGCAGCTTGGCCTTAGGAGGACAGGGGAAGAGGGTCGGGGAGACCCAGTACTTC. The translation is CASSLALGGQGKRVGETQYF. The V and J segments used are TRBV5-1 and TRBJ2-5; TRBD1 agrees with 9 junctional bases. The CDR3 goes from the cysteine to the phenylalanine over 20 residues. Of the read, only the CDR3 DNA is kept; its 60 bases are in frame from base 1. CDR1 and CDR2 are read off the germline V gene as SGHRS and YFSETQ. Trimming leaves V shorter by 0 bases and J shorter by 5 bases, with the junction holding 20 bases beyond the gene matches.